These 10 T cell receptor beta chains originate from one sample sequenced in a study of post-analysis software for immune sequencing data. Built from TCR beta cDNA, the libraries had unique molecular identifiers in them. TCRdb processed the PCR reads anew with MiXCR; each CDR3 protein has one entry. The sample shows 750,000 to 950,000 distinct CDR3 sequences, around 53% of them seen only once. The antigens for these receptors are not known. Notes on the study in general: The study found TRBV5-6, TRBV5-1 and TRBV20-1 among about 5 TRBV segments more frequent in patients than controls.

Input material: blood. These receptors originate from a girl aged 10 to 17 with multiple sclerosis.

The rearrangement uses TRBV10-3 and TRBJ2-7; TRBD1 matches at 7 bases. The J segment lost 0 bases and the V segment lost 10 bases, leaving 3 bases of the junction unmatched. Germline lookup yields CDR1 ENHRY and CDR2 SYGVKD. The CDR3 has 12 amino acids. In DNA form, the CDR3 reads TGTGCCAGGGGACAGCCCTCCTACGAGCAGTACTTC. Translating gives CARGQPSYEQYF.

This chain connects TRBV29-1 to TRBJ1-5; 9 bases line up with TRBD1. CDR1 is SQVTM, CDR2 ANQGSEA, per germline. V dropped 6 bases and J dropped 3; count of bases not matched to a gene: 9. The CDR3 extends over 15 amino acids. Written as DNA, the CDR3 is TGCAGCGTCCGGGAGGGACAGGGAACCAATCAGCCCCAGCATTTT. Translated, it gives CSVREGQGTNQPQHF.

The rearrangement joins TRBV7-3 to TRBJ2-3; a weak D match, TRBD2 (7 bases). The V and J ends lost 5 bases and 0 bases respectively, with 15 bases between them. Germline assignment: CDR1 SGHTA and CDR2 FQGTGA. This CDR3 comprises 16 residues. The CDR3 loop reads CASSPSTGGSTDTQYF. CDR3 in DNA: TGTGCCAGCAGCCCTTCAACGGGGGGCAGCACAGATACGCAGTATTTT.

V and J are TRBV5-1 and TRBJ2-7, with D possibly being TRBD2 (6 bases). The end of the DNA aligns better with TRBJ2-5, so the J call may be wrong. Looked up from germline, CDR1 is SGHRS and CDR2 is YFSETQ. The CDR3 loop spans 15 amino acids. The CDR3 DNA reads as TGCGCCAGCAGCTTGGACGGCGGGGCACGGGAGACCCAGTACTTC. This sequence encodes CASSLDGGARETQYF.

This clonotype was found a few times. V gene TRBV5-1 combines with J gene TRBJ1-1; D unclear. Germline CDR1 reads SGHRS; CDR2 reads YFSETQ. Trimming removed 2 bases at V and 6 bases at J, with 8 bases between. The CDR3 is 12 residues long. CDR3: CASSFSASEAFF. The CDR3 DNA reads as TGCGCCAGCAGCTTTTCTGCTTCTGAAGCTTTCTTT.

The chain links TRBV9 to TRBJ1-2, with D perhaps TRBD1 (5 bases). The V end was cut by 3 bases, the J end by 5 bases, with 14 bases between. The CDR3 spans 14 residues. Per germline, CDR1 SGDLS and CDR2 YYNGEE. The DNA for the CDR3 is TGTGCCAGCAGCGCGAGGGGTTCTTCGTATGGCTACACCTTC. Amino acid sequence: CASSARGSSYGYTF.

V and J are TRBV7-3 and TRBJ1-1; no clear D. The V and J ends lost 0 bases and 1 base respectively, with 12 bases between them. The CDR3 is 16 residues long. CDR1 SGHTA and CDR2 FQGTGA come from the germline V gene. The CDR3 is CASSLTVTFQNTEAFF. In nucleotides, the CDR3 is TGTGCCAGCAGCTTAACGGTAACCTTCCAGAACACTGAAGCTTTCTTT.

The rearrangement uses TRBV7-2 and TRBJ1-4, with 8 nucleotides matching TRBD1. The CDR3 has 15 amino acids. Germline values: CDR1 SGHTA, CDR2 FQGNSA. V shed 2 bases and J 5 bases; nucleotides not matched to a gene: 4. The CDR3 nucleotides are TGTGCCAGCAGCTTACAGGGGGCAGCGAATGAAAAACTGTTTTTT. Its translation: CASSLQGAANEKLFF.

The chain is built from TRBV14 and TRBJ2-7; 7 bases map to TRBD2. The germline CDR1 and CDR2 sequences are SGHDN and FVKESK. CDR3 length: 16 residues. Germline trimming cut 4 bases from V and 2 bases from J; bases unmatched to any gene: 11. CDR3 residues: CASSRDRGRGPYEQYF. For the CDR3, the DNA is TGTGCCAGCAGCCGAGATCGAGGGAGGGGTCCCTACGAGCAGTACTTC. Using reference TRBV14 and TRBJ2-7 for the parts outside the CDR3, the full variable domain is EAGVTQFPSHSVIEKGQTVTLRCDPISGHDNLYWYRRVMGKEIKFLLHFVKESKQDESGMPNNRFLAERTGGTYSTLKVQPAELEDSGVYFCASSRDRGRGPYEQYFGPGTRLTVT.

This clonotype has a handful of counts. J is TRBJ2-4 and V is TRBV4-1; 10 bases fit TRBD1. There are 19 residues in the CDR3. Germline CDR1 is MGHRA and CDR2 is YSYEKL. Unmatched junction bases numbered 13, after V lost 5 bases and J lost 0 bases. DNA of the CDR3: TGCGCCAGCAGCGACCCAATCCCCGACAGGGGGCAAGCCAAAAACATTCAGTACTTC. Its translation: CASSDPIPDRGQAKNIQYF.